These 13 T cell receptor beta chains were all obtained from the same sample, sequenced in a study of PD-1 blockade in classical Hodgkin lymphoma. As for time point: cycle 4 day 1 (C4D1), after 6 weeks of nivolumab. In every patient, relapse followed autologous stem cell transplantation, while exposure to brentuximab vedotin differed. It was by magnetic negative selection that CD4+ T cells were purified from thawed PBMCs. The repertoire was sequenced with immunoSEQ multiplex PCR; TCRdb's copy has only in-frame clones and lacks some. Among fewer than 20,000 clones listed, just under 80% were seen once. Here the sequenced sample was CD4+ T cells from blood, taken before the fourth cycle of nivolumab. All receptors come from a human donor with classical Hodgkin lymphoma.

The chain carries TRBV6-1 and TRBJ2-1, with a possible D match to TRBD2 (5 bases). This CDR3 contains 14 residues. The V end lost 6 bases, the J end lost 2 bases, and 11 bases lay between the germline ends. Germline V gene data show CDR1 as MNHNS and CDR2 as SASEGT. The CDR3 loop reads CASSRSRAYNEQFF. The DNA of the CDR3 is TGTGCCAGCAGCCGTTCGCGGGCCTACAATGAGCAGTTCTTC.

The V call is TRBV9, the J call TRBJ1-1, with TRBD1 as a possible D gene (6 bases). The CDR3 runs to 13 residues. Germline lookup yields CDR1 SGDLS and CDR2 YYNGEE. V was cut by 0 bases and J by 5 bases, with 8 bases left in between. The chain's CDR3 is CASSVEQGTEAFF. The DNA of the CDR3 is TGTGCCAGCAGCGTAGAACAGGGAACTGAAGCTTTCTTT.

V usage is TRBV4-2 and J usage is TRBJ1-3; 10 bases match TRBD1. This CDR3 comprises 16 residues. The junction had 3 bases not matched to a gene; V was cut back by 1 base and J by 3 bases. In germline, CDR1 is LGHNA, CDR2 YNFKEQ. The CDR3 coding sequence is TGTGCCAGCAGCCAAGGACAGGGGGCGAATGGAAACACCATATATTTT. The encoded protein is CASSQGQGANGNTIYF.

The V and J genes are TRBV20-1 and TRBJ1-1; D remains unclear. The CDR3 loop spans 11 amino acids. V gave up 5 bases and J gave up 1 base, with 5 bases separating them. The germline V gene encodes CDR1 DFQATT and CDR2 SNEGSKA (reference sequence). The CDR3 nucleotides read TGCAGTGCTCCTGGGAACACTGAAGCTTTCTTT. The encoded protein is CSAPGNTEAFF.

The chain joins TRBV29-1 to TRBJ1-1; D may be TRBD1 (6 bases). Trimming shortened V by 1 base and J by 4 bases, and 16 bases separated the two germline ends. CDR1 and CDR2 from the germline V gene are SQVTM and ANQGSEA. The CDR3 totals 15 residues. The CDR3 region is CSVEVWYRESTEAFF. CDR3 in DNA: TGCAGCGTTGAAGTCTGGTACAGGGAATCCACTGAAGCTTTCTTT.

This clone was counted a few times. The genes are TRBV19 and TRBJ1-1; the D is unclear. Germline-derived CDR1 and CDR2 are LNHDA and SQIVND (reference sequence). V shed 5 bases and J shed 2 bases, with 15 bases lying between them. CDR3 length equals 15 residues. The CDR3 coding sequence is TGTGCCAGTAGTCCCGGAAGGGCCGTTAACACTGAAGCTTTCTTT. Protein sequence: CASSPGRAVNTEAFF.

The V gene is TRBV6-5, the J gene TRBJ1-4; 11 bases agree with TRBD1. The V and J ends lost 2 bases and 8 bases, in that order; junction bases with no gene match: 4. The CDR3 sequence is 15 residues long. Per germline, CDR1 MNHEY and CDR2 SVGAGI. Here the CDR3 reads CASSYMGQGGEKLFF. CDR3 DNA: TGTGCCAGCAGTTACATGGGACAGGGGGGGGAAAAACTGTTTTTT.

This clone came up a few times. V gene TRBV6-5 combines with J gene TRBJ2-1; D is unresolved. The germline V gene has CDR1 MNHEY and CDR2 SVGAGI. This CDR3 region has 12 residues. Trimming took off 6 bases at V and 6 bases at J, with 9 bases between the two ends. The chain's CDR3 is CASRGSANEQFF. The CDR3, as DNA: TGTGCCAGCAGGGGAAGCGCCAATGAGCAGTTCTTC.

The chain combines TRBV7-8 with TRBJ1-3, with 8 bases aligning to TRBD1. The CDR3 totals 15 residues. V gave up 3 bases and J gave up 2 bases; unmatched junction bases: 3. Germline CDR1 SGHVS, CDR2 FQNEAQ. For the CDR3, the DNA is TGTGCCAGCAGCTTTATGACAGGGGCTGGAAACACCATATATTTT. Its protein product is CASSFMTGAGNTIYF.

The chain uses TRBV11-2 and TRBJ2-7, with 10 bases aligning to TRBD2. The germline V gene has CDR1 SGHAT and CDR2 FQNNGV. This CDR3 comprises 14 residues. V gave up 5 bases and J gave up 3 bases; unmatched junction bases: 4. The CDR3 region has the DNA TGTGCCAGCAGCATTTCTAGCGGGAGCTACGAGCAGTACTTC. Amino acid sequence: CASSISSGSYEQYF.

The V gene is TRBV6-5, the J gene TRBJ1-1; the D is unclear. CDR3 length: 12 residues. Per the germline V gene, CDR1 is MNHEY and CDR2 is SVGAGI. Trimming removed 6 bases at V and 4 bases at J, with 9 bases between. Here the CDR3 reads CASSRGRTEAFF. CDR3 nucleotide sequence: TGTGCCAGCAGCCGAGGACGCACTGAAGCTTTCTTT.

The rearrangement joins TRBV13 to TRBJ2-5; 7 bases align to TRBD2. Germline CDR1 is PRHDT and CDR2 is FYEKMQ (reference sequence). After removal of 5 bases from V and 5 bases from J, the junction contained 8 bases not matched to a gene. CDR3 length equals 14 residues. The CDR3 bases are TGTGCCAGCAGCATTGGACTAGTAGGGGAGACCCAGTACTTC. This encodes CASSIGLVGETQYF.

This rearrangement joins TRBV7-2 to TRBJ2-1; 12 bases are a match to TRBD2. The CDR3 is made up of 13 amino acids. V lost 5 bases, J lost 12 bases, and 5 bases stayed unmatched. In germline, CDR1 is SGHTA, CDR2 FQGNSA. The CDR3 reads CASSETSGSRQFF. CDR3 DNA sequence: TGTGCCAGCAGCGAGACTAGCGGGAGTCGGCAGTTCTTC. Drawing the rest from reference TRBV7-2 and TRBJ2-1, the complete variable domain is GAGVSQSPSNKVTEKGKDVELRCDPISGHTALYWYRQSLGQGLEFLIYFQGNSAPDKSGLPSDRFSAERTGGSVSTLTIQRTQQEDSAVYLCASSETSGSRQFFGPGTRLTVL.